Listed below are T cell receptor beta chains from one sample, sequenced in a study of blood T cell repertoires in COVID-19. Here immunoSEQ multiplex PCR was the method, and the copy in TCRdb shows in-frame clones only, minus some. The sample records 250,000 to 300,000 clones, around 88% being singletons. The material sequenced was peripheral blood. These receptors all stem from a man aged 25 to 45 with active or convalescent COVID-19. CDR3s include the opening cysteine and the closing phenylalanine or tryptophan. The D gene is left open where the match is weak. Only part of the rows carry a size: once, few, many, or a class if the clone is expanded.

length: 12; J: TRBJ1-6; V: TRBV13; size: NA; D: NA; DNA: TGTGCCAGCAGCTTTGGGGGGTCACCCCTCCACTTT; CDR3: CASSFGGSPLHF
length: 16; J: TRBJ2-5; V: TRBV3-1/TRBV3-2; size: NA; D: NA; DNA: TGTGCCAGCAGTAGTAGCGGTAGCTGGGCCACTGAGACCCAGTACTTC; CDR3: CASSSSGSWATETQYF
length: 18; J: TRBJ1-5; V: TRBV6-1; size: NA; D: TRBD1; DNA: TGTGCCAGCAGTGAAAGGGTTAGGGCGGCAGGGGGTTTGCAGCCCCAGCATTTT; CDR3: CASSERVRAAGGLQPQHF
length: 13; J: TRBJ2-3; V: TRBV30; size: NA; D: NA; DNA: TGTGCCTGGAGACGGGGGGCCACAGATACGCAGTATTTT; CDR3: CAWRRGATDTQYF
length: 14; J: TRBJ2-5; V: TRBV11-2; size: NA; D: TRBD2; DNA: TGTGCCAGCAGCTTAAGGCGGGGGCAAGAGACCCAGTACTTC; CDR3: CASSLRRGQETQYF
length: 14; J: TRBJ2-7; V: TRBV4-1; size: NA; D: TRBD2; DNA: TGCGCCAGCAGCCACCAAGCGGGATCCTACGAGCAGTACTTC; CDR3: CASSHQAGSYEQYF
length: 15; J: TRBJ1-5; V: TRBV6-6; size: few; D: TRBD1; DNA: TGTGCCAGCGCAGGGGGCGAAGGGAGCAATCAGCCCCAGCATTTT; CDR3: CASAGGEGSNQPQHF
length: 12; J: TRBJ1-4; V: TRBV5-5; size: NA; D: NA; DNA: TGTGCCAGCATCGCAACTAATGAAAAACTGTTTTTT; CDR3: CASIATNEKLFF
length: 12; J: TRBJ1-2; V: TRBV15; size: NA; D: NA; DNA: TGTGCCACCAGCAGAGATGCGGTTGGCTACACCTTC; CDR3: CATSRDAVGYTF
length: 13; J: TRBJ2-3; V: TRBV30; size: NA; D: NA; DNA: TGTGCCTGGGACAGCACTAGCACAGATACGCAGTATTTT; CDR3: CAWDSTSTDTQYF
length: 14; J: TRBJ2-3; V: TRBV5-1; size: NA; D: NA; DNA: TGCGCCAGCACTTCCGAGGGGGTGTACGATACGCAGTATTTT; CDR3: CASTSEGVYDTQYF
length: 13; J: TRBJ1-2; V: TRBV7-9; size: NA; D: NA; DNA: TGTGCCAGCAGCTTTCGGCAGGCCTATGGCTACACCTTC; CDR3: CASSFRQAYGYTF
length: 12; J: TRBJ2-1; V: TRBV30; size: NA; D: NA; DNA: TGTGCCTGGAGTGTATTGGGGGGTGAGCAGTTCTTC; CDR3: CAWSVLGGEQFF
length: 15; J: TRBJ2-1; V: TRBV7-9; size: NA; D: TRBD2; DNA: TGTGCCAGCAGCACGACTAGCGGGGGGGCCCATGAGCAGTTCTTC; CDR3: CASSTTSGGAHEQFF
length: 15; J: TRBJ2-3; V: TRBV6-2/TRBV6-3; size: NA; D: TRBD2; DNA: TGTGCCAGCAGCCTTTTTGGGGGGGGGACAGATACGCAGTATTTT; CDR3: CASSLFGGGTDTQYF
length: 13; J: TRBJ2-7; V: TRBV10-3; size: NA; D: TRBD2; DNA: TGTGCCACCGCCGGGACTAGCGGAGACGTGGAGTACTTC; CDR3: CATAGTSGDVEYF
length: 16; J: TRBJ2-3; V: TRBV5-4; size: NA; D: NA; DNA: TGTGCCAGCAGCGTGGCGACGGTCAGGGCGACAGATACGCAGTATTTT; CDR3: CASSVATVRATDTQYF
length: 14; J: TRBJ1-5; V: TRBV7-2; size: once; D: TRBD1; DNA: TGTGCCAGCAGCTTAACAGGGGGCAATCAGCCCCAGCATTTT; CDR3: CASSLTGGNQPQHF
length: 12; J: TRBJ1-1; V: TRBV6-2/TRBV6-3; size: NA; D: NA; DNA: TGTGCCAGCAGTTACTACGGGACTGAAGCTTTCTTT; CDR3: CASSYYGTEAFF
length: 18; J: TRBJ1-5; V: TRBV6-1; size: NA; D: NA; DNA: TGTGCCAGCAGTGATAATCCCCAGAGGGCCCCAGGGGATCAGCCCCAGCATTTT; CDR3: CASSDNPQRAPGDQPQHF
length: 14; J: TRBJ1-1; V: TRBV30; size: NA; D: NA; DNA: TGTGCCTGGAGTGTTCGGGGGAGGAGGACTGAAGCTTTCTTT; CDR3: CAWSVRGRRTEAFF
length: 15; J: TRBJ1-6; V: TRBV6-5; size: NA; D: NA; DNA: TGTGCCAGCATCCCGCACACAAACAACAATTCACCCCTCCACTTT; CDR3: CASIPHTNNNSPLHF
length: 14; J: TRBJ1-1; V: TRBV14; size: once; D: NA; DNA: TGTGCCAGCAGCCTAATACAGGGTGGCGCTGAAGCTTTCTTT; CDR3: CASSLIQGGAEAFF
length: 14; J: TRBJ1-2; V: TRBV5-5; size: NA; D: TRBD1; DNA: TGTGCCAGCAGCTTGCAGCTGCCCAGGGGGAGCTACACCTTC; CDR3: CASSLQLPRGSYTF
length: 15; J: TRBJ2-2; V: TRBV5-1; size: NA; D: NA; DNA: TGCGCCAGCAGCCTCAACAATTTGAACACCGGGGAGCTGTTTTTT; CDR3: CASSLNNLNTGELFF
length: 13; J: TRBJ2-1; V: TRBV6-4; size: NA; D: TRBD1; DNA: TGTGCCAGCAGTGATTCGACAGGGAACGAGCAGTTCTTC; CDR3: CASSDSTGNEQFF
length: 15; J: TRBJ1-5; V: TRBV19; size: NA; D: NA; DNA: TGTGCCAGTTCCGAATGGGGGCGAAGCAATCAGCCCCAGCATTTT; CDR3: CASSEWGRSNQPQHF
length: 13; J: TRBJ2-7; V: TRBV6-5; size: NA; D: NA; DNA: TGTGCCAGCAGTTACCGACGGGATTACGAGCAGTACTTC; CDR3: CASSYRRDYEQYF
length: 14; J: TRBJ1-2; V: TRBV27; size: NA; D: NA; DNA: TGTGCCAGCAGACCTGGACAGAACCTAATTCCCTACACCTTC; CDR3: CASRPGQNLIPYTF
length: 16; J: TRBJ1-5; V: TRBV5-5; size: NA; D: TRBD1; DNA: TGTGCCAGCAGCCCCGGGACAGGGGGTAGCAATCAGCCCCAGCATTTT; CDR3: CASSPGTGGSNQPQHF
length: 14; J: TRBJ1-2; V: TRBV2; size: NA; D: NA; DNA: TGTGCCAGCAGTGGATTACAGGGAAGTAGTGGCTACACCTTC; CDR3: CASSGLQGSSGYTF
length: 16; J: TRBJ2-2; V: TRBV12-5; size: NA; D: TRBD2; DNA: TGTGCTAGTGGTTCTATTAGCGGGGACAACACCGGGGAGCTGTTTTTT; CDR3: CASGSISGDNTGELFF
length: 14; J: TRBJ1-5; V: TRBV7-2; size: NA; D: NA; DNA: TGTGCCAGCAGCTTATATTCTAGCAATCAGCCCCAGCATTTT; CDR3: CASSLYSSNQPQHF
length: 15; J: TRBJ2-2; V: TRBV27; size: NA; D: NA; DNA: TGTGCCAGCAGTTTTCTCCAGGGTAGCACCGGGGAGCTGTTTTTT; CDR3: CASSFLQGSTGELFF
length: 15; J: TRBJ1-5; V: TRBV3-1/TRBV3-2; size: NA; D: TRBD1; DNA: TGTGCCAGCAGCCTGGGGACAGGGAATGGTCAGCCCCAGCATTTT; CDR3: CASSLGTGNGQPQHF
length: 15; J: TRBJ2-7; V: TRBV6-5; size: NA; D: NA; DNA: TGTGCCAGCAGTTACTCCAAATTGGCCTTCGACGAGCAGTACTTC; CDR3: CASSYSKLAFDEQYF
length: 14; J: TRBJ1-2; V: TRBV7-9; size: NA; D: NA; DNA: TGTGCCAGCAGCTTAACAGGGCTGAACTATGGCTACACCTTC; CDR3: CASSLTGLNYGYTF
length: 13; J: TRBJ2-6; V: TRBV7-9; size: NA; D: NA; DNA: TGTGCCAGCAGCTTCTTTGGGGCCAACGTCCTGACTTTC; CDR3: CASSFFGANVLTF
length: 15; J: TRBJ1-2; V: TRBV19; size: NA; D: NA; DNA: TGTGCCAGTAGTATTCGGCGCATTCAGGGCGGTGGCTACACCTTC; CDR3: CASSIRRIQGGGYTF
length: 14; J: TRBJ2-7; V: TRBV6-5; size: NA; D: NA; DNA: TGTGCCAGCAGTCAGTCAGGGGCTTACTACGAGCAGTACTTC; CDR3: CASSQSGAYYEQYF